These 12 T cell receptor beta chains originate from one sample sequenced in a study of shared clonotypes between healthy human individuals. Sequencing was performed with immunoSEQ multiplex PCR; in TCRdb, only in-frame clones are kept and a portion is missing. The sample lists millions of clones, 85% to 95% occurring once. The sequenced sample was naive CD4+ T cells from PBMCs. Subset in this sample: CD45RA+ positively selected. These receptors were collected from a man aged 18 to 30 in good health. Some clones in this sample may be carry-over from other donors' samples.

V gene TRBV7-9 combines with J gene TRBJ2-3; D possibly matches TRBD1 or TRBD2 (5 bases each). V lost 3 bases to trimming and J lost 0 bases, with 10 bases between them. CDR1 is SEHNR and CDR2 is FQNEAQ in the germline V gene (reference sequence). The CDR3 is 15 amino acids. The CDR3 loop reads CASSFPGTSTDTQYF. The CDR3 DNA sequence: TGTGCCAGCAGCTTCCCCGGGACCAGCACAGATACGCAGTATTTT. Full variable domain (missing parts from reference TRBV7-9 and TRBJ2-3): DTGVSQNPRHKITKRGQNVTFRCDPISEHNRLYWYRQTLGQGPEFLTYFQNEAQLEKSRLLSDRFSAERPKGSFSTLEIQRTEQGDSAMYLCASSFPGTSTDTQYFGPGTRLTVL.

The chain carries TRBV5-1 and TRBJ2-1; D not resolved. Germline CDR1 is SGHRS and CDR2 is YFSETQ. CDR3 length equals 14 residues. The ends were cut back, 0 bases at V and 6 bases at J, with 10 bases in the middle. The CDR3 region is CASSLARDFNEQFF. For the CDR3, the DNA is TGCGCCAGCAGCTTGGCACGTGACTTCAATGAGCAGTTCTTC.

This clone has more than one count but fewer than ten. CDR3 residues: CASGTTGLNTEAFF. The CDR3 region has the DNA TGTGCCAGCGGGACGACAGGCCTGAACACTGAAGCTTTCTTT. The rearrangement joins TRBV6-6 to TRBJ1-1; TRBD1 is a possible D gene (6 bases). Germline loops: CDR1 MNHNY, CDR2 SVGAGI (reference sequence). The CDR3 spans 14 residues. With 8 bases removed from V and 0 bases from J, the gap between germline ends came to 13 bases.

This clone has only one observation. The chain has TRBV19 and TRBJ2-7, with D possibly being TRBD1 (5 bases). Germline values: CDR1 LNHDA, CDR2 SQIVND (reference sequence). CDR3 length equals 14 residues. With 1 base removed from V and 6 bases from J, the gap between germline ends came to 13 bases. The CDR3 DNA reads TGTGCCAGTAGTATAGTTGGCAGGGTGGGCGAGCAGTACTTC. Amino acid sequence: CASSIVGRVGEQYF.

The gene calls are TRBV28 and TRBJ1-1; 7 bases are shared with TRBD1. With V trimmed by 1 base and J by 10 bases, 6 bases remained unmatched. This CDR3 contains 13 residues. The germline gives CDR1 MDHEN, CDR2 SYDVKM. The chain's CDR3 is CASSLSKAGGAFF. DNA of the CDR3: TGTGCCAGCAGTTTATCTAAAGCAGGGGGAGCTTTCTTT.

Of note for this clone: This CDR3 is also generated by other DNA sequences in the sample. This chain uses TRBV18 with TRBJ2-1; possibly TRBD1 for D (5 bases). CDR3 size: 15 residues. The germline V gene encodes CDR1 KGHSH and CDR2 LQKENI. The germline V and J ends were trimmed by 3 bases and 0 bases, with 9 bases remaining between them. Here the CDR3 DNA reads TGTGCCAGCTCACCCCAGGGATACTCCTACAATGAGCAGTTCTTC. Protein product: CASSPQGYSYNEQFF.

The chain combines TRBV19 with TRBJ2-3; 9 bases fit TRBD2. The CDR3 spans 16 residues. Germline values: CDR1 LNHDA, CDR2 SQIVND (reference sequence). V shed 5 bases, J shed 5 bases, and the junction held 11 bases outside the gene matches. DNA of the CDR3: TGTGCCAGTAGTCCCGCGACTAGCGGAGTCCTAGATACGCAGTATTTT. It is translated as CASSPATSGVLDTQYF.

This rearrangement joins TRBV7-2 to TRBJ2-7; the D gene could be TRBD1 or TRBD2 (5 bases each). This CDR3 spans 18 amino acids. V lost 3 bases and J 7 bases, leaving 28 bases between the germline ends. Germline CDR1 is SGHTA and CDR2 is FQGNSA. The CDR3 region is CASSFTPPGAGGRWEQYF. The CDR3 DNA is TGTGCCAGCAGCTTTACCCCACCCGGGGCGGGCGGGCGGTGGGAGCAGTACTTC.

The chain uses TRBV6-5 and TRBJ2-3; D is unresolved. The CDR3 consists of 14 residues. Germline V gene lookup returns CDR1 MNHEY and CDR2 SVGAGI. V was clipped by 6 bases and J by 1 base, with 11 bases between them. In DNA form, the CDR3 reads TGTGCCAGCAGAATTGGGGTAGGCACAGATACGCAGTATTTT. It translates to CASRIGVGTDTQYF.

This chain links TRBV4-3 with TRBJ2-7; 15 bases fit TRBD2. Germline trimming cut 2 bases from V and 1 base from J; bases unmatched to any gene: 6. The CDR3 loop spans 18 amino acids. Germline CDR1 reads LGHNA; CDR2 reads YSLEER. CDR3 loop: CASSQFGLAGGRSYEQYF. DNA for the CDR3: TGCGCCAGCAGCCAATTTGGACTAGCGGGAGGGAGGTCCTACGAGCAGTACTTC.

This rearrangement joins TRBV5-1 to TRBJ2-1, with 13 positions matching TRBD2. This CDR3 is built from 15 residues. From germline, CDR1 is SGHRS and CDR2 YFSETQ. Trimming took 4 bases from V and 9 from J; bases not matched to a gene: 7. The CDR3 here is CASSPGLAGDGEQFF. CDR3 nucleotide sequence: TGCGCCAGCAGCCCCGGACTAGCGGGAGATGGTGAGCAGTTCTTC.

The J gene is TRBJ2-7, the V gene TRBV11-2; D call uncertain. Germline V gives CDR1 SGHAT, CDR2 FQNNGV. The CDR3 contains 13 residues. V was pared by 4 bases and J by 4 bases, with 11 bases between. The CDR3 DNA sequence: TGTGCCAGCAGCTCGCGATTCAATTACGAGCAGTACTTC. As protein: CASSSRFNYEQYF.